Listed here are 11 T cell receptor beta chains from one sample, sequenced in a study of naive and memory T cell subsets. Four PCR rounds used nested alpha and beta constant region primers plus the SP2 primer. A single record per CDR3 protein comes from TCRdb applying MiXCR to the UMI-ligation and nested PCR reads. The top ten clones hold roughly 8.2% of a sample with 14,000 or so distinct CDR3 sequences, under 6.5% of them seen once. Treatment indicated: skin biopsy from PPD injection site in Mantoux-positive individual. A UMI-containing oligonucleotide was joined by 3' ligation to the TCR cDNA template. Sequences were derived from skin, sampled from a tuberculin skin test site. The source is an adult in good health.

The sample holds many counts of this clonotype. The V and J genes are TRBV20-1 and TRBJ2-3; 10 bases line up with TRBD2. This CDR3 is built from 15 residues. J gave up 4 bases and V 5 bases, and 9 bases lay outside the gene matches. Germline loops: CDR1 DFQATT, CDR2 SNEGSKA (reference sequence). The CDR3 DNA reads as TGCAGTGCTGGAAACCAGCGGGGGGGGGCAGATACGCAGTATTTT. Translation: CSAGNQRGGADTQYF.

This clonotype is deemed medium-sized (0.01 to 0.1%). The V gene is TRBV29-1, the J gene TRBJ2-3; D gene ambiguous. Germline V gene data show CDR1 as SQVTM and CDR2 as ANQGSEA. The CDR3 is 12 amino acids. Trimming stripped 7 bases from V and 4 bases from J, with 12 bases between. CDR3 coding DNA: TGCAGCGCACGGATTCAGGCAGATACGCAGTATTTT. This gives the protein CSARIQADTQYF.

There are many counts of this clonotype. This chain uses TRBV7-3 with TRBJ2-1; 7 bases align to TRBD2. CDR1 and CDR2 from the germline V gene are SGHTA and FQGTGA. The CDR3 sequence is 16 residues long. V shed 1 base, J shed 4 bases, and the junction held 7 bases outside the gene matches. The CDR3 nucleotides are TGTGCCAGCAGCTTAATTGGCGGGACTACTTACAATGAGCAGTTCTTC. Amino acid sequence: CASSLIGGTTYNEQFF.

This clonotype was found a few times. The chain combines TRBV2 with TRBJ1-2; D may be TRBD1 (6 bases). The CDR3 length is 14 residues. Germline CDR1 SNHLY, CDR2 FYNNEI. Trimming stripped 6 bases from V and 8 bases from J, with 19 bases between. For the CDR3, the DNA is TGTGCCAGCAGCGATATGACAGGTTCAGAGGGCTACACCTTC. This sequence encodes CASSDMTGSEGYTF.

Notes on this clonotype: A read error is possible here, since a much larger clone lies one base away. V and J are TRBV6-5 and TRBJ2-5; no firm D call. The germline CDR1 and CDR2 sequences are MNHEY and SVGAGI. This CDR3 comprises 13 residues. The V end lost 4 bases, the J end lost 4 bases, and 10 bases lay between the germline ends. CDR3 in DNA: TGTGCCAGCAGTTCCCGACGAGGAGAGACCCAGTACTTC. Translating it yields CASSSRRGETQYF.

By sample share, this clonotype is medium-sized (0.01 to 0.1%). The J gene is TRBJ1-5, the V gene TRBV12-3 or TRBV12-4; a possible D gene is TRBD1 (5 bases). The CDR3 loop spans 14 amino acids. V was cut by 7 bases and J by 4 bases, with 14 bases left in between. The CDR3 sequence: CASTWGVGNQPQHF. CDR3 DNA: TGTGCCAGCACCTGGGGGGTAGGTAATCAGCCCCAGCATTTT.

This clonotype occurred many times. The rearrangement joins TRBV7-2 to TRBJ1-1; D remains ambiguous. The CDR3 sequence is 14 residues long. The V end was cut by 5 bases, the J end by 0 bases, with 10 bases between. Germline CDR1 SGHTA, CDR2 FQGNSA. CDR3 bases: TGTGCCAGCAGCATTGGACTGATGAACACTGAAGCTTTCTTT. This encodes CASSIGLMNTEAFF.

The chain uses TRBV29-1 and TRBJ1-1; D perhaps matches TRBD1 (5 bases). CDR1 is SQVTM and CDR2 is ANQGSEA in the germline V gene. This CDR3 is 13 amino acids long. With 4 bases removed from V and 6 bases from J, the gap between germline ends came to 15 bases. The CDR3 DNA sequence: TGCAGCGTTGTGGGACGCCCGCCCGCTGAAGCTTTCTTT. This encodes CSVVGRPPAEAFF.

This clonotype came up many times. The V and J genes are TRBV28 and TRBJ1-1; D gene ambiguous. The germline V gene encodes CDR1 MDHEN and CDR2 SYDVKM. V gave up 5 bases and J gave up 7 bases, with 8 bases separating them. This CDR3 contains 11 residues. This CDR3 reads CASSITYEAFF. As DNA, the CDR3 is TGTGCCAGCAGTATTACGTATGAAGCTTTCTTT.

This clonotype has ten or more counts. The gene calls are TRBV28 and TRBJ1-2; perhaps TRBD1 as D (5 bases). The V gene lost 6 bases and the J gene lost 7 bases, with 15 bases spanning the gap. Germline values: CDR1 MDHEN, CDR2 SYDVKM. The CDR3 extends over 13 amino acids. The CDR3 loop reads CASSRWDGAGYTF. The CDR3 nucleotides are TGTGCCAGCAGCCGATGGGACGGGGCTGGCTACACCTTC.

This clonotype was counted at least ten times. The chain employs TRBV19 and TRBJ1-5; D gene uncertain. Trimming cost V 6 bases and J 5 bases, with 14 bases left between them. The CDR3 extends over 14 amino acids. The germline gives CDR1 LNHDA, CDR2 SQIVND (reference sequence). CDR3 amino acids: CASSTGRNYQPQHF. For the CDR3, the DNA is TGTGCCAGTAGCACGGGGAGAAATTATCAGCCCCAGCATTTT.